The rows below give T cell receptor beta chains drawn from one sample of a study of CD8+CD57+ T cells in acquired aplastic anemia. In TCRdb, the reads were re-called with MiXCR into one record per CDR3 protein. There are around 42,000 distinct CDR3 sequences in the sample; 60% to 80% occur only once, and just under 60% lies in the top ten. The source material was sorted CD4+, CD8+, or CD8+CD57+ T cells (not recorded which) from PBMCs. Source of these receptors: a human donor with aplastic anemia. Both conserved end residues are part of each CDR3. The D gene is left open where the match is weak. Expanded clones are given a class, and other clones once, few, many or no size at all.

TRBV20-1	TRBJ1-5	TRBD1	.	TGCAGTGCACCACAGGGGAGCAATCAGCCCCAGCATTTT	CSAPQGSNQPQHF
TRBV13	TRBJ2-7	.	many	TGTGCCAGCAGACCGCGGGACGGACCCTACGAGCAGTACTTC	CASRPRDGPYEQYF
TRBV29-1	TRBJ2-7	TRBD1	.	TGCAGCGTTAGGACAGGGGGTCCCTACGAGCAGTACTTC	CSVRTGGPYEQYF
TRBV29-1	TRBJ2-5	.	once	TGCAGCGTTGAAAACAGGGGAGGTGGGCAGTACTTC	CSVENRGGGQYF
TRBV5-1	TRBJ2-7	.	many	TGCGCCAGCAGGGAGCTCTCCTACGAGCAGTACTTC	CASRELSYEQYF
TRBV2	TRBJ2-7	.	.	TGTGCCAGCAGGGGCGGAGATTACGAGCAGTACTTC	CASRGGDYEQYF
TRBV10-3	TRBJ1-1	.	.	TGTGCCATCAGCCGGTCTATAGAGGGCACTGAAGCTTTCTTT	CAISRSIEGTEAFF
TRBV9	TRBJ1-2	.	.	TGTGCCAGCAGCGTAGTGGACGATGGCTACACCTTC	CASSVVDDGYTF
TRBV25-1	TRBJ1-1	.	.	TGTGCCAGCAGTGAACTTGGGGGGAACACTGAAGCTTTCTTT	CASSELGGNTEAFF
TRBV5-1	TRBJ1-2	.	few	TGCGCCAGCAGCTTGTCTGGACAATCTCTAGGCTACACCTTC	CASSLSGQSLGYTF
TRBV12-3/TRBV12-4	TRBJ2-1	.	.	TGTGCCAGCAGTTTCTATGTGGGTGAGCAGTTCTTC	CASSFYVGEQFF
TRBV24-1	TRBJ2-7	.	.	TGTGCCACCAGTGATCCTCTAGGGTACGAGCAGTACTTC	CATSDPLGYEQYF
TRBV20-1	TRBJ2-1	TRBD1	many	TGCAGTGCTAAGACAGGGGCAAGTGAGCAGTTCTTC	CSAKTGASEQFF
TRBV2	TRBJ1-1	.	.	TGTGCCAGCAGTGACGCCAGGGGATACACTGAAGCTTTCTTT	CASSDARGYTEAFF
TRBV11-1	TRBJ2-1	TRBD2	.	TGTGCCAGCAGCCTTACTAGCGGGGGGGTGGATGAGCAGTTCTTC	CASSLTSGGVDEQFF
TRBV4-2	TRBJ1-1	.	.	TGTGCCAGCAGCCAAGATTTTGGACAGTCCTCGATGAACACTGAAGCTTTCTTT	CASSQDFGQSSMNTEAFF